Listed here are 20 T cell receptor beta chains from one sample, sequenced in a study of T cell repertoires in cytomegalovirus infection (dated by TCRdb to about 2019). Sequencing relied on an Illumina HiSeq 1500. TCRdb cleaned the public reads at Q25 with fastp, built clones with MiXCR and kept in-frame beta chains. Each entry merges the rows of one CDR3 protein and shows their most common DNA and genes. This sample gives some 390,000 distinct CDR3 sequences in total; over 15% of them show up just once. The ten top clones hold around 8.6% of the sample. Sequenced input: PBMCs. The receptors were gathered from a human donor in good health (CMV status not recorded). Some clones in this sample may be carry-over from other donors' samples.

This clonotype was seen repeatedly, ten times or more. The chain carries TRBV7-2 and TRBJ2-7; no clear D gene. V lost 5 bases to trimming and J lost 12 bases, with 23 bases between them. The CDR3 has 14 residues. Germline V gene data show CDR1 as SGHTA and CDR2 as FQGNSA. In DNA, the CDR3 is TGTGCCAGCAGCCCATCGGGCGCCAACTATCCACGGTACTTC. Protein: CASSPSGANYPRYF.

Ten or more counts support this clonotype. This sequence joins TRBV7-8 and TRBJ1-2; D uncertain. CDR3 size: 17 residues. CDR1 SGHVS and CDR2 FQNEAQ come from the germline V gene. V lost 0 bases to trimming and J lost 7 bases, with 21 bases between them. In DNA, the CDR3 is TGTGCCAGCAGCTTAGCCACGTGGGATTGGGGAGCTCGTGGCTACACCTTC. It codes for CASSLATWDWGARGYTF. The whole variable domain, filled in from reference TRBV7-8 and TRBJ1-2, reads GAGVSQSPRYKVAKRGQDVALRCDPISGHVSLFWYQQALGQGPEFLTYFQNEAQLDKSGLPSDRFFAERPEGSVSTLKIQRTQQEDSAVYLCASSLATWDWGARGYTFGSGTRLTVV.

The rearrangement uses TRBV10-2 and TRBJ1-5, with unresolved D. CDR1 and CDR2 (germline): WSHSY, SAAADI. The CDR3 has 15 residues. The V end was cut by 6 bases, the J end by 0 bases, with 12 bases between. In nucleotides, the CDR3 is TGCGCCAGCAGGCACGGACGGAATAGCAATCAGCCCCAGCATTTT. This codes for CASRHGRNSNQPQHF.

The V call is TRBV29-1, the J call TRBJ2-7; D possibly matches TRBD1 or TRBD2 (5 bases each). Germline CDR1 SQVTM, CDR2 ANQGSEA. V shed 4 bases and J shed 10 bases, with 17 bases lying between them. There are 12 residues in the CDR3. CDR3 nucleotides: TGCAGCGTTGTGGGGACCGGTGGCTTCCAGTACTTC. Residues: CSVVGTGGFQYF.

This clonotype was seen ten or more times. The chain is built from TRBV7-2 and TRBJ2-7; TRBD2 aligns across 8 bases. Looked up from germline, CDR1 is SGHTA and CDR2 is FQGNSA. The trim removed 8 bases at V and 2 bases at J, leaving 2 bases unmatched. This CDR3 is 12 amino acids long. The CDR3 sequence: CASLGLAYEQYF. CDR3 bases: TGTGCCAGCTTGGGACTAGCCTACGAGCAGTACTTC.

This chain joins TRBV23-1 and TRBJ1-1; TRBD1 matches at 8 bases. Being an ORF, TRBV23-1 has a function that is uncertain. This CDR3 has 15 residues. J was trimmed by 5 bases and V by 5 bases; bases with no gene match: 10. CDR3 nucleotide sequence: TGCGCCAGCAGTTCGGACAGGGTACGCGGGACTGAAGCTTTCTTT. Its protein is CASSSDRVRGTEAFF.

In this sample, this clonotype turned up many times. The chain combines TRBV7-2 with TRBJ2-3; D is tentatively TRBD1 or TRBD2 (7 bases each). Germline CDR1 SGHTA, CDR2 FQGNSA. Trimming removed 1 base from V and 2 bases from J, with 25 bases in between. The length of the CDR3 is 20 residues. The DNA for the CDR3 is TGTGCCAGCAGCTTAGGTGCAGGGGGGGTTAGTCTAGCGGCCACAGATACGCAGTATTTT. Encoded protein: CASSLGAGGVSLAATDTQYF. Together with reference TRBV7-2 and TRBJ2-3, the CDR3 gives the full variable domain: GAGVSQSPSNKVTEKGKDVELRCDPISGHTALYWYRQSLGQGLEFLIYFQGNSAPDKSGLPSDRFSAERTGGSVSTLTIQRTQQEDSAVYLCASSLGAGGVSLAATDTQYFGPGTRLTVL.

CDR3 residues: CSARGQGAYSPLHF. DNA of the CDR3: TGCAGTGCTAGAGGGCAGGGGGCGTATTCACCCCTCCACTTT. The rearrangement uses TRBV20-1 and TRBJ1-6, with 8 bases that match TRBD1. V lost 1 base, J lost 8 bases, and 4 bases stayed unmatched. Germline loops: CDR1 DFQATT, CDR2 SNEGSKA (reference sequence). CDR3 size: 14 residues.

This clonotype has a count of ten or more. CDR3 coding DNA: TGTGCCAGCAGCTCAACAGGGTTCCTCACAGATACGCAGTATTTT. Translation: CASSSTGFLTDTQYF. The chain combines TRBV11-2 with TRBJ2-3, with D maybe TRBD1 (6 bases). The V end lost 4 bases, the J end lost 2 bases, and 13 bases lay between the germline ends. Germline-derived CDR1 and CDR2 are SGHAT and FQNNGV. The CDR3 is made up of 15 amino acids.

This clonotype was counted ten times or more. V and J are TRBV6-6 and TRBJ2-1; weak D call: TRBD2 (5 bases). CDR3 length: 15 residues. V was shortened by 7 bases and J by 0 bases, with 13 bases between the two germline ends. CDR1 and CDR2 from the germline V gene are MNHNY and SVGAGI (reference sequence). The CDR3 loop reads CASTFTRSSYNEQFF. The CDR3 DNA is TGTGCCAGCACCTTCACTAGAAGCTCCTACAATGAGCAGTTCTTC.

This clonotype was counted at least ten times. The junction departs from germline at one end; a sequencing error may be responsible. The V call is TRBV7-2, the J call TRBJ2-3; 10 nucleotides line up with TRBD2. This CDR3 is built from 14 residues. Germline CDR1 and CDR2: SGHTA and FQGNSA. The CDR3 loop reads CASSLAGEADTQYF. CDR3 sequence (DNA): TGTGCCAGCAGCCTAGCGGGAGAGGCAGATACGCAGTATTTT.

The chain uses TRBV14 and TRBJ2-1, with TRBD2 identical over 8 bases. This CDR3 is 15 amino acids long. The trim removed 3 bases at V and 2 bases at J, leaving 3 bases unmatched. Germline V gene sequence: CDR1 SGHDN, CDR2 FVKESK. This CDR3 reads CASSHRLATYNEQFF. The CDR3 DNA sequence: TGTGCCAGCAGCCACAGACTAGCGACCTACAATGAGCAGTTCTTC.

This clonotype was picked up many times. The chain couples TRBV7-2 to TRBJ2-5, with D possibly matching TRBD1 (5 bases). The V end lost 4 bases, the J end lost 5 bases, and 17 bases lay between the germline ends. Germline V CDR1 and CDR2: SGHTA, FQGNSA. This CDR3 has 15 residues. CDR3 DNA: TGTGCCAGCAGCTCCCAGACGGCAGGGTGGGAGACCCAGTACTTC. Protein product: CASSSQTAGWETQYF.

This clonotype was observed many times. The rearrangement uses TRBV28 and TRBJ2-7; D remains unclear. The germline V gene has CDR1 MDHEN and CDR2 SYDVKM. The CDR3 runs to 16 residues. Deletions cut 2 bases from V and 2 bases from J, with 16 bases between. This chain's CDR3 is CASSLDLGRLTYEQYF. CDR3 coding DNA: TGTGCCAGCAGTTTAGACCTCGGACGGTTGACCTACGAGCAGTACTTC.

In its sample, this clonotype was seen many times. This chain uses TRBV20-1 with TRBJ2-5, with 8 positions matching TRBD1. Trimming took 6 bases from V and 4 from J; bases not matched to a gene: 13. This CDR3 has 15 amino acids. Per the germline V gene, CDR1 is DFQATT and CDR2 is SNEGSKA (reference sequence). Here the CDR3 reads CSATNTGGGGETQYF. In nucleotides, the CDR3 is TGCAGTGCAACCAATACAGGGGGAGGTGGAGAGACCCAGTACTTC.

The chain combines TRBV11-2 with TRBJ2-7; maybe TRBD2 (5 bases). Trimming pared 3 bases from V and 3 bases from J, leaving 9 bases between. The CDR3 has 13 residues. The germline V gene encodes CDR1 SGHAT and CDR2 FQNNGV. CDR3 sequence (DNA): TGTGCCAGCAGCTTCCCCCGGGGCTACGAGCAGTACTTC. Protein sequence: CASSFPRGYEQYF.

This clonotype occurred a few times. This rearrangement joins TRBV7-6 to TRBJ2-3, with D unresolved. Trimming stripped 2 bases from V and 4 bases from J, with 10 bases between. Germline loops: CDR1 SGHVS, CDR2 FNYEAQ. The CDR3 runs 14 residues. The CDR3 DNA reads as TGTGCCAGCAGCTTAAGTTTATTCGCAGATACGCAGTATTTT. It encodes CASSLSLFADTQYF.

This clonotype was counted only a few times. The CDR3 reads CASSPFGGREETQYF. Written as DNA, the CDR3 is TGTGCCAGCAGCCCCTTTGGCGGGAGGGAAGAGACCCAGTACTTC. The chain employs TRBV12-3 or TRBV12-4 and TRBJ2-5, with 9 positions matching TRBD2. V trimming: 6 bases; J trimming: 3 bases; junction bases outside the gene matches: 8. This CDR3 contains 15 residues.

The J gene is TRBJ2-7, the V gene TRBV6-2 or TRBV6-3; a possible D gene is TRBD2 (5 bases). CDR3 size: 15 residues. V was trimmed by 6 bases and J by 3 bases, leaving 18 bases between them. Germline CDR1 MNHEY, CDR2 SVGEGT. CDR3 residues: CASSTLREAFYEQYF. CDR3 bases: TGTGCCAGCAGCACGCTCCGGGAAGCCTTCTACGAGCAGTACTTC.

This clonotype was seen a handful of times. The CDR3 sequence is CASRELDSPLHF. The CDR3 DNA follows: TGTGCCAGCAGGGAGCTCGATTCACCCCTCCACTTT. The rearrangement uses TRBV6-1 and TRBJ1-6; D is unclear. Per the germline V gene, CDR1 is MNHNS and CDR2 is SASEGT. The CDR3 runs to 12 residues. V lost 6 bases, J lost 8 bases, and 8 bases lay in between.